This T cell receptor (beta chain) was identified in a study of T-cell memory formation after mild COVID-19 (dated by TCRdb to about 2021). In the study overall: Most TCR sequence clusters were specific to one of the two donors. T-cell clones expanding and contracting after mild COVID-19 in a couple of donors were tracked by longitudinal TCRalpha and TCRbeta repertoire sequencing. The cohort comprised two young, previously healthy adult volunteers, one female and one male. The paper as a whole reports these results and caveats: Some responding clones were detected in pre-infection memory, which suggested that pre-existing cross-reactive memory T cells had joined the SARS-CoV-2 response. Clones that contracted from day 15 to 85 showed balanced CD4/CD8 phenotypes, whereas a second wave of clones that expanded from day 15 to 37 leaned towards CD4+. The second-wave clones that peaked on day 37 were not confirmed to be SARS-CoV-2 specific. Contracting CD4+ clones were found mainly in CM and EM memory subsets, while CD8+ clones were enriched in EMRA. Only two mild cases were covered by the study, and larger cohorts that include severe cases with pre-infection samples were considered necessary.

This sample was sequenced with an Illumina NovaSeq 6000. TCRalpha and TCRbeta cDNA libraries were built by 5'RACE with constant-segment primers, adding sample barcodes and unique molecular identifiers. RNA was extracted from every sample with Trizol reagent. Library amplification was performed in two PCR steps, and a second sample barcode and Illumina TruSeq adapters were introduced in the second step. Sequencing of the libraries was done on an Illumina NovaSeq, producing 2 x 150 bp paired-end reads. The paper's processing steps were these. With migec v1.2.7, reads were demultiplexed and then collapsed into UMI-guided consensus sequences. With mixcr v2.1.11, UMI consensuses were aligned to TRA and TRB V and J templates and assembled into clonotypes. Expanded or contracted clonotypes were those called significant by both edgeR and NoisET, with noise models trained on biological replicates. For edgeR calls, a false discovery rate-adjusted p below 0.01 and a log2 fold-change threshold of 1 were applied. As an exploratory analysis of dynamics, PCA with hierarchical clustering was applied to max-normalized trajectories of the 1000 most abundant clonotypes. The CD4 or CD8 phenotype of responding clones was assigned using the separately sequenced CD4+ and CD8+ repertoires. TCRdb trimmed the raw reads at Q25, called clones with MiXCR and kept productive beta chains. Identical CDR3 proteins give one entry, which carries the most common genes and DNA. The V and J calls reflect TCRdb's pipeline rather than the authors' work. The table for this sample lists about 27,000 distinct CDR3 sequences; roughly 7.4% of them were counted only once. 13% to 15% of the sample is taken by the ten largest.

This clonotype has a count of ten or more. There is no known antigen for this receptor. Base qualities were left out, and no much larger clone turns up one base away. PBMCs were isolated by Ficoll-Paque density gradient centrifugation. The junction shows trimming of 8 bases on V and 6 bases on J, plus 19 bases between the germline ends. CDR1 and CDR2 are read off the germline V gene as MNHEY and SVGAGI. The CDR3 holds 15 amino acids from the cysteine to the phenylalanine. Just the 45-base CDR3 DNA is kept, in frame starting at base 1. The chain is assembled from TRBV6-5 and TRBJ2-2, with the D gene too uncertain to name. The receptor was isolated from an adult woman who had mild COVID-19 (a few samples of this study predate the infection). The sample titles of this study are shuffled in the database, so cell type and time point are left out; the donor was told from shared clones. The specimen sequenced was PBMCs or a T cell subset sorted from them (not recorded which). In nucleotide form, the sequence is TGTGCCAGCGGCTCATCCACCGGTTTAGCCGGGGAGCTGTTTTTT. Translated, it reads CASGSSTGLAGELFF.